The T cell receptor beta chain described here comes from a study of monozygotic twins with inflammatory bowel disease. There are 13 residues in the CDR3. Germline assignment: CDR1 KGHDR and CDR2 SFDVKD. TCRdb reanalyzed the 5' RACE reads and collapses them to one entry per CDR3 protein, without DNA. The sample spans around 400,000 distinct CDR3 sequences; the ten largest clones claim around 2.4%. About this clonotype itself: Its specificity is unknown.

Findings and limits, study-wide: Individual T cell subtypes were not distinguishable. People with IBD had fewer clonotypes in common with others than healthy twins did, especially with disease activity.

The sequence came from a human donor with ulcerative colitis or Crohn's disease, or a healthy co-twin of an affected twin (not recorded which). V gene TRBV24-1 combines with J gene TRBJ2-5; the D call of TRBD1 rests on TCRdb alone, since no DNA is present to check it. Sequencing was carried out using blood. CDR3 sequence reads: CATSRQGVKTQYF.